The clone carrying this T cell receptor beta chain was detected ten times or more. As yet, its antigen is unknown. Molecular-barcoded quantitative 5'-RACE produced these TCR beta libraries. One entry per CDR3 protein results from TCRdb running MiXCR on the 5' RACE reads. This table has around 130,000 distinct CDR3 sequences, approximately 15% appearing once. The data stem from a study of CD8 T cells in ankylosing spondylitis. General observations from the study: A TCR beta motif of 7 or 8 highly homologous variants appeared characteristic of ankylosing spondylitis blood. Enrichment of disease-linked clones was reportedly significant in matched ankylosing spondylitis synovial fluid. Before this, some motif variants had been reported in reactive arthritis synovial fluid and blood.

Specimen: blood, either unsorted or a sorted T cell fraction (not recorded which). The source is a female donor with ankylosing spondylitis or in good health (not recorded which).

The CDR3 DNA follows: TGTGCCAGCAGCCCTAGCGGGGGGCCCTACGAGCAGTACTTC. This encodes CASSPSGGPYEQYF. This chain connects TRBV7-2 to TRBJ2-7; TRBD2 agrees at 11 bases. With V trimmed by 5 bases and J by 2 bases, 2 bases remained unmatched. Germline V gene data show CDR1 as SGHTA and CDR2 as FQGNSA. The CDR3 extends over 14 amino acids.